This T cell receptor (beta chain) was observed in a study of CD8+ T cells in alopecia areata. This clone has just a few counts. The antigen is not known. As the sequencing template, cDNA was produced by extracting RNA and reverse transcribing it. TCRdb's copy holds only in-frame clones and misses some; the assay was immunoSEQ multiplex PCR. The repertoire consists of under 20,000 clones, with under 75% occurring once and the leading ten covering roughly 6.4%. Findings and limits, study-wide: More clonal than normal scalp was lesional scalp, particularly alopecia totalis/universalis. Possibly because of HLA-related factors, TCR sharing was less clear across patients than in mice.

Alopecia areata patients had lesional scalp punch biopsies and peripheral blood taken from them. Source: skin, taken at week 0. This clonotype originated in a human donor with alopecia areata.

This CDR3 is CASSPPQKPQYF. For the CDR3, the DNA is TGTGCCAGCTCACCTCCTCAAAAACCGCAGTATTTT. The chain has TRBV18 and TRBJ2-3; D is unclear. The CDR3 is 12 amino acids. V was shortened by 3 bases and J by 10 bases, with 11 bases between the two germline ends. Germline V gene lookup returns CDR1 KGHSH and CDR2 LQKENI. The complete variable domain, with remaining parts taken from reference TRBV18 and TRBJ2-3, reads NAGVMQNPRHLVRRRGQEARLRCSPMKGHSHVYWYRQLPEEGLKFMVYLQKENIIDESGMPKERFSAEFPKEGPSILRIQQVVRGDSAAYFCASSPPQKPQYFGPGTRLTVL.